This TCR beta chain was recorded in a study of cytomegalovirus exposure and HLA in healthy donors. Study findings and constraints: Donors were assumed by presence/absence analyses to have roughly uniform sequencing depth. Associated with cytomegalovirus, according to the listing, were around 170 TCR beta chains. Available immune exposure information was restricted to CMV serostatus only.

Trimming removed 0 bases from V and 0 bases from J, with 8 bases in between. Germline CDR1 SGHDN, CDR2 FVKESK. The CDR3 has 16 residues. Researchers ran the PCR with 60 Vbeta and 13 Jbeta primers. Sequencing used immunoSEQ multiplex PCR; TCRdb keeps in-frame clones, though not all of them. The table lists under 200,000 clones, 84% of them singletons. Comments on this clone: Its antigen is currently unknown.

The genes are TRBV14 and TRBJ2-2; D is ambiguous. The sample comprised PBMCs. The clonotype originates from a boy between 2 and 15 years old in good health and CMV-seronegative. CDR3: CASSQELVTNTGELFF. CDR3 sequence (DNA): TGTGCCAGCAGCCAAGAGTTAGTTACGAACACCGGGGAGCTGTTTTTT. Filled out from reference TRBV14 and TRBJ2-2, the complete variable domain reads EAGVTQFPSHSVIEKGQTVTLRCDPISGHDNLYWYRRVMGKEIKFLLHFVKESKQDESGMPNNRFLAERTGGTYSTLKVQPAELEDSGVYFCASSQELVTNTGELFFGEGSRLTVL.